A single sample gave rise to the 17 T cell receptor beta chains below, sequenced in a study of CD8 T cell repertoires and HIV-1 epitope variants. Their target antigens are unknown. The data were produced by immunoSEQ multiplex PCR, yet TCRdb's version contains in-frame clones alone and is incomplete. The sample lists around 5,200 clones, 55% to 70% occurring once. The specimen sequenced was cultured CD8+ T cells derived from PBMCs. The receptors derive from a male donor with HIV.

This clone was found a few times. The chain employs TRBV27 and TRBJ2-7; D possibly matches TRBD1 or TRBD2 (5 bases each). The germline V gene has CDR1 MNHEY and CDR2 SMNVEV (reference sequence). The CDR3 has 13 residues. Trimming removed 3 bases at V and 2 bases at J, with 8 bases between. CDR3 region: CASSFGATYEQYF. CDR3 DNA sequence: TGTGCCAGCAGTTTCGGGGCCACCTACGAGCAGTACTTC.

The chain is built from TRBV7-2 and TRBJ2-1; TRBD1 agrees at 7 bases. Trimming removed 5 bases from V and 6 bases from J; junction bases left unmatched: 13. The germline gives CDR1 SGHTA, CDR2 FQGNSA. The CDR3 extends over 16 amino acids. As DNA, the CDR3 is TGTGCCAGCAGCACTCACCGGGACAGATTATCCAATGAGCAGTTCTTC. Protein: CASSTHRDRLSNEQFF.

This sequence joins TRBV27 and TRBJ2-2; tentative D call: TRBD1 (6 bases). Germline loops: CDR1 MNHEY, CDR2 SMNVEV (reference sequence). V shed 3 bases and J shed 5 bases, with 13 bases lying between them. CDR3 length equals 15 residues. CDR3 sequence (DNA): TGTGCCAGCAGTTTTTGGCAGGGGAATACCGGGGAGCTGTTTTTT. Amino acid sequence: CASSFWQGNTGELFF.

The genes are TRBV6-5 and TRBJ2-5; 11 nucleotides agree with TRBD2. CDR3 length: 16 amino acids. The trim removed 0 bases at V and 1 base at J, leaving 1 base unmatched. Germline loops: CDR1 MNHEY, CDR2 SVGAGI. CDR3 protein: CASSYSGTSGQETQYF. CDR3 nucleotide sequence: TGTGCCAGCAGTTACTCCGGGACTAGCGGCCAAGAGACCCAGTACTTC.

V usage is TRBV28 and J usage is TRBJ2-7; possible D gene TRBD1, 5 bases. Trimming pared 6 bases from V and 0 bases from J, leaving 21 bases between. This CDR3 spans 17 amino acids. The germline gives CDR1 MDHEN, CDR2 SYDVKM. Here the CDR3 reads CASRPQTGDGSSYEQYF. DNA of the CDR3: TGTGCCAGCAGACCCCAAACAGGTGACGGTTCCTCCTACGAGCAGTACTTC. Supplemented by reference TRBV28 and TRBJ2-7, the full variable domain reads DVKVTQSSRYLVKRTGEKVFLECVQDMDHENMFWYRQDPGLGLRLIYFSYDVKMKEKGDIPEGYSVSREKKERFSLILESASTNQTSMYLCASRPQTGDGSSYEQYFGPGTRLTVT.

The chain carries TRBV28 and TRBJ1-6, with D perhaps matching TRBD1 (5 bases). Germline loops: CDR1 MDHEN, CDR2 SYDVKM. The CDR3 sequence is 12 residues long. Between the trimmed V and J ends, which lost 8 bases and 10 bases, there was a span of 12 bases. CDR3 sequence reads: CASGAGNSPLHF. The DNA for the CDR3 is TGTGCCAGCGGGGCCGGGAACTCACCCCTCCACTTT.

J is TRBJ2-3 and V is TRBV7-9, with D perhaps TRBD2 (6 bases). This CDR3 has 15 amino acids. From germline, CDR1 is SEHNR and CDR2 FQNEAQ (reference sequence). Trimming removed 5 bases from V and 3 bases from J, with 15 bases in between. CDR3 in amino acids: CASSARDSATDTQYF. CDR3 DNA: TGTGCCAGCAGCGCTCGGGACTCGGCGACAGATACGCAGTATTTT.

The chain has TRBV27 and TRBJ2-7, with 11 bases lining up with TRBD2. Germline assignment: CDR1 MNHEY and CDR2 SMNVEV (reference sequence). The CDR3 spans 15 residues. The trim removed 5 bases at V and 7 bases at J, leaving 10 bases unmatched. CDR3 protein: CASSGGTSGAGEQYF. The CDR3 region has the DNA TGTGCCAGCAGTGGCGGGACTAGCGGTGCGGGAGAGCAGTACTTC.

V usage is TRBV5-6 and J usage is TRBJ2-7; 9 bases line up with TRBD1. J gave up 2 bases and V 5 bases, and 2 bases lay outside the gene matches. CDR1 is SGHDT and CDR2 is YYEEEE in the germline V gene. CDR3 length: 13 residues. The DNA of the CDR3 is TGTGCCAGCAGTTGGGACAGGGCCTACGAGCAGTACTTC. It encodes CASSWDRAYEQYF.

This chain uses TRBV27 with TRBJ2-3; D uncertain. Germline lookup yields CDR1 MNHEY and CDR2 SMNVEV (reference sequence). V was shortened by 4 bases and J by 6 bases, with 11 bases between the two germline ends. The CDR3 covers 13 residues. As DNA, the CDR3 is TGTGCCAGCAGTTCCGATTCCTGGGATACGCAGTATTTT. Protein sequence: CASSSDSWDTQYF.

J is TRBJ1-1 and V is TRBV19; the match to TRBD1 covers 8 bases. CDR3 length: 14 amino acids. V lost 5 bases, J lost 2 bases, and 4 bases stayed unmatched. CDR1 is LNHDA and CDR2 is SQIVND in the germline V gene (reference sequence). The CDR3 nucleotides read TGTGCCAGTAGTTTCGGACAGGGAAACACTGAAGCTTTCTTT. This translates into CASSFGQGNTEAFF.

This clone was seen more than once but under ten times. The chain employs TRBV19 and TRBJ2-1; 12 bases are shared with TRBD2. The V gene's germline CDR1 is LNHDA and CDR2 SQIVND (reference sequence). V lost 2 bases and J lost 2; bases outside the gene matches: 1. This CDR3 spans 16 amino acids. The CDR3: CASSIRTSGTYNEQFF. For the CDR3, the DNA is TGTGCCAGTAGTATACGGACTAGCGGGACCTACAATGAGCAGTTCTTC.

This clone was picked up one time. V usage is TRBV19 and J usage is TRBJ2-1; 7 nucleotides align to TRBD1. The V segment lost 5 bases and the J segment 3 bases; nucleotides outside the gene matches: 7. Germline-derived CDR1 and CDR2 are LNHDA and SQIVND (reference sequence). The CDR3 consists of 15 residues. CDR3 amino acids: CASSSKTGIYNEQFF. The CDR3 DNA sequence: TGTGCCAGTAGTTCCAAGACAGGGATCTACAATGAGCAGTTCTTC. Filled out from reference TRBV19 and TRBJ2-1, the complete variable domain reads DGGITQSPKYLFRKEGQNVTLSCEQNLNHDAMYWYRQDPGQGLRLIYYSQIVNDFQKGDIAEGYSVSREKKESFPLTVTSAQKNPTAFYLCASSSKTGIYNEQFFGPGTRLTVL.

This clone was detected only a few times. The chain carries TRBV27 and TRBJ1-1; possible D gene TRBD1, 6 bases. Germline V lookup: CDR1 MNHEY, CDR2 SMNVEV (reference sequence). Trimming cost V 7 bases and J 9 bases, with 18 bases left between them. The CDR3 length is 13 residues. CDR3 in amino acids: CASTALQGTQAFF. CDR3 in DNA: TGTGCCAGCACCGCGCTACAGGGTACCCAAGCTTTCTTT.

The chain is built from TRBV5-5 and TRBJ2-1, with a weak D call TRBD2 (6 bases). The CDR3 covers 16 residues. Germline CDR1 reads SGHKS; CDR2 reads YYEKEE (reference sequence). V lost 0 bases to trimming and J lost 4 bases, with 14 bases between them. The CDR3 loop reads CASSLVPSGTYNEQFF. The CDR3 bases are TGTGCCAGCAGCTTGGTGCCCTCCGGGACTTACAATGAGCAGTTCTTC.

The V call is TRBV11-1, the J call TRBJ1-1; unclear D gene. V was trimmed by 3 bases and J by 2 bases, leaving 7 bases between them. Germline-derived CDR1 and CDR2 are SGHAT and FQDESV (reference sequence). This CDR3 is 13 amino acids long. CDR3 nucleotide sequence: TGTGCCAGCAGCTTGGACCTAAACACTGAAGCTTTCTTT. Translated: CASSLDLNTEAFF.

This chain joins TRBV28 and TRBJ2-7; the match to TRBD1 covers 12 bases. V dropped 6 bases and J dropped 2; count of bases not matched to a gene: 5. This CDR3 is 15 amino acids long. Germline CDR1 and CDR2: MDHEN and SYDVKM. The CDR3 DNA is TGTGCCAGCAGCAAGGGACAGGGGGCGACCTACGAGCAGTACTTC. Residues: CASSKGQGATYEQYF.